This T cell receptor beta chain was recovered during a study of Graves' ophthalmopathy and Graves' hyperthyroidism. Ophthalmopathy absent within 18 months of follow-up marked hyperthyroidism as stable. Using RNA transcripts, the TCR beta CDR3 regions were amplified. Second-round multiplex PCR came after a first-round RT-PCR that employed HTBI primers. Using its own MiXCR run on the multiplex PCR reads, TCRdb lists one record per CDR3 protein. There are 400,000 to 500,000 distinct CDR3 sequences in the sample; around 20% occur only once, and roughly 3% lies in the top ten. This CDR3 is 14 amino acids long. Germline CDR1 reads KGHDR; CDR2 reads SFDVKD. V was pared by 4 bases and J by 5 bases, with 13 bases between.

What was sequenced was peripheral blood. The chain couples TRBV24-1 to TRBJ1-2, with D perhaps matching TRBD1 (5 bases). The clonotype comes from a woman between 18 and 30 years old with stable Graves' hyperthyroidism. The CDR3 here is CATSDLTVNYGYTF. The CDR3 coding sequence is TGTGCCACCAGTGACCTGACAGTTAATTATGGCTACACCTTC.